This T cell receptor beta chain was recorded in a study of T-cell reconstitution after alpha-beta-depleted transplantation in children. This clonotype has a handful of counts. Preparation of the TCRbeta library involved a method that used unique molecular identifiers. MiXCR, run by TCRdb on the PCR reads, gives a single entry per CDR3 protein. The data hold some 590,000 distinct CDR3 sequences, with 10% observed a single time. The CDR3 is 16 amino acids. V was shortened by 3 bases and J by 2 bases, with 17 bases between the two germline ends. The germline V gene has CDR1 DFQATT and CDR2 SNEGSKA (reference sequence).

The rearrangement links TRBV20-1 to TRBJ1-5; the D is unclear. The sequence came from a human donor who donated a stem cell graft to a child with acute myeloid leukemia. The sample was PBMCs from the stem cell graft donor, taken from the stem cell graft. Written as DNA, the CDR3 is TGCAGTGCTAGTTGGGCTACCATAAGAGGCAATCAGCCCCAGCATTTT. Protein product: CSASWATIRGNQPQHF.